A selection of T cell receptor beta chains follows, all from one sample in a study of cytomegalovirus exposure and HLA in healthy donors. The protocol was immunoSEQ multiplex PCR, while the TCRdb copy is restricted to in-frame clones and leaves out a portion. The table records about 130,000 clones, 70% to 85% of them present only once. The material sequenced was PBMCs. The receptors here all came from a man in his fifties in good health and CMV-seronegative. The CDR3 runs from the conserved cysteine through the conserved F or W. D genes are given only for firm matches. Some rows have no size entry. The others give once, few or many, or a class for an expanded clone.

CDR3nt: TGTGCCAGCAGTGAATTGGGCGTTAGCAATCAGCCCCAGCATTTT
CDR3aa: CASSELGVSNQPQHF
v_gene: TRBV6-1
abundance: NA
j_gene: TRBJ1-5
d_gene: NA

CDR3nt: TGCGCCAGCAGTGATACAGCAGGGGCTGGGGAGCTGTTTTTT
CDR3aa: CASSDTAGAGELFF
v_gene: TRBV5-1
abundance: NA
j_gene: TRBJ2-2
d_gene: NA

CDR3nt: TGTGCCAGCAGTGATAAATCGGGACAGGGGAGGAACACTGAAGCTTTCTTT
CDR3aa: CASSDKSGQGRNTEAFF
v_gene: TRBV6-1
abundance: NA
j_gene: TRBJ1-1
d_gene: TRBD1

CDR3nt: TGCGCCAGCAGCCAAGCCGGGCAGGGCGGCACAGATACGCAGTATTTT
CDR3aa: CASSQAGQGGTDTQYF
v_gene: TRBV4-1
abundance: NA
j_gene: TRBJ2-3
d_gene: NA

CDR3nt: TGTGCCAGCAGATTGGACAGGGTGAATGGCTACACCTTC
CDR3aa: CASRLDRVNGYTF
v_gene: TRBV6-1
abundance: NA
j_gene: TRBJ1-2
d_gene: TRBD1

CDR3nt: TGTGCCAGCAAGCTAGCGGGGGGCCGGGGCACAGATACGCAGTATTTT
CDR3aa: CASKLAGGRGTDTQYF
v_gene: TRBV5-4
abundance: once
j_gene: TRBJ2-3
d_gene: TRBD2

CDR3nt: TGTGCCAGCAGTGAAAGGGAGGATCAGCCCCAGCATTTT
CDR3aa: CASSEREDQPQHF
v_gene: TRBV6-1
abundance: NA
j_gene: TRBJ1-5
d_gene: NA

CDR3nt: TGTGCCTGGAGTGTCGTACGGGGCAATGAGCAGTTCTTC
CDR3aa: CAWSVVRGNEQFF
v_gene: TRBV30
abundance: NA
j_gene: TRBJ2-1
d_gene: NA

CDR3nt: TGTGCCAGCAGTGAACGACAGGACGGATACAATGAGCAGTTCTTC
CDR3aa: CASSERQDGYNEQFF
v_gene: TRBV6-4
abundance: few
j_gene: TRBJ2-1
d_gene: NA

CDR3nt: TGCGCCAGCAGCTCTGGGACTAGCGGGACCACAGATACGCAGTATTTT
CDR3aa: CASSSGTSGTTDTQYF
v_gene: TRBV5-1
abundance: NA
j_gene: TRBJ2-3
d_gene: TRBD2

CDR3nt: TGCGCCAGCAGCCAAGCGGGACAGGGCTACGAGCAGTACTTC
CDR3aa: CASSQAGQGYEQYF
v_gene: TRBV4-3
abundance: NA
j_gene: TRBJ2-7
d_gene: TRBD1

CDR3nt: TGTGCCAGCAGCATACAGGGATTATATGGAAACATTCAGTACTTC
CDR3aa: CASSIQGLYGNIQYF
v_gene: TRBV5-8
abundance: once
j_gene: TRBJ2-4
d_gene: NA

CDR3nt: TGTGCCAGCAGCGTACCGGGACAGGGGGTGTTTATGCCTCAAGAGACCCAGTACTTC
CDR3aa: CASSVPGQGVFMPQETQYF
v_gene: TRBV7-6
abundance: NA
j_gene: TRBJ2-5
d_gene: TRBD1

CDR3nt: TGCGCCAGCAGCCGCCAAGATGCCAGGGAACCACCCCTCCACTTT
CDR3aa: CASSRQDAREPPLHF
v_gene: TRBV4-1
abundance: NA
j_gene: TRBJ1-6
d_gene: NA

CDR3nt: TGTGCCAGCAACTCACAAGCGGCAGGGGATTTCTCTGGGGCCAACGTCCTGACTTTC
CDR3aa: CASNSQAAGDFSGANVLTF
v_gene: TRBV7-9
abundance: NA
j_gene: TRBJ2-6
d_gene: NA